The 10 T cell receptor beta chains below were found in one sample sequenced in a study of response to subunit inactivated influenza vaccine. Using its own MiXCR run on the RT-PCR reads, TCRdb lists one record per CDR3 protein. Here the sample spans about 300,000 distinct CDR3 sequences, 20% to 25% being singletons. The specimen was PBMCs from blood, collected less than 22 months after vaccination. All receptors come from a man between 50 and 75 years old who received an inactivated influenza vaccine.

The chain combines TRBV12-3 or TRBV12-4 with TRBJ1-5; no clear D. Deletions cut 7 bases from V and 6 bases from J, with 13 bases between. CDR3 size: 13 residues. CDR3 DNA: TGTGCCAGCAATCTAGGTGGAGTTCAGCCCCAGCATTTT. This encodes CASNLGGVQPQHF.

There are a few counts of this clonotype. The genes are TRBV20-1 and TRBJ1-2, with 7 nucleotides matching TRBD1. Germline V gene sequence: CDR1 DFQATT, CDR2 SNEGSKA (reference sequence). J was trimmed by 5 bases and V by 1 base; bases with no gene match: 4. This CDR3 region has 13 residues. CDR3 nucleotide sequence: TGCAGTGCTAGAGGTTCACAGGGGTATGGCTACACCTTC. This sequence encodes CSARGSQGYGYTF.

This chain connects TRBV12-3 or TRBV12-4 to TRBJ2-2; 16 nucleotides align to TRBD2. This CDR3 spans 15 amino acids. V lost 7 bases, J lost 9 bases, and 5 bases stayed unmatched. The CDR3 reads CASTGTSGGVRELFF. The CDR3 DNA reads TGTGCCAGCACCGGGACTAGCGGGGGGGTAAGGGAGCTGTTTTTT.

The CDR3 protein is CASSQGPSGANVLTF. The CDR3 DNA reads TGCGCCAGCAGCCAAGGCCCTTCTGGGGCCAACGTCCTGACTTTC. The chain has TRBV4-3 and TRBJ2-6; D gene unclear. The V and J ends lost 1 base and 1 base respectively, with 5 bases between them. The CDR3 has 15 amino acids. Germline-derived CDR1 and CDR2 are LGHNA and YSLEER.

In DNA, the CDR3 is TGCAGTGCTAGTCCTGGGCCCGAGCAGTACTTC. It is translated as CSASPGPEQYF. The gene calls are TRBV20-1 and TRBJ2-7, with D uncertain. The CDR3 spans 11 residues. With 3 bases removed from V and 6 bases from J, the gap between germline ends came to 9 bases. The germline V gene encodes CDR1 DFQATT and CDR2 SNEGSKA (reference sequence).

The rearrangement joins TRBV7-9 to TRBJ2-5; TRBD2 matches 11 bases. Trimming removed 5 bases from V and 3 bases from J; junction bases left unmatched: 5. Germline V lookup: CDR1 SEHNR, CDR2 FQNEAQ (reference sequence). The CDR3 length is 15 residues. As DNA, the CDR3 is TGTGCCAGCAGCAACCTAGCGGGGGGTGAAGAGACCCAGTACTTC. Its protein is CASSNLAGGEETQYF.

The chain employs TRBV7-9 and TRBJ2-4, with TRBD2 matching 8 bases. The CDR3 sequence is 15 residues long. Germline CDR1 reads SEHNR; CDR2 reads FQNEAQ (reference sequence). J gave up 1 base and V 5 bases, and 4 bases lay outside the gene matches. CDR3 residues: CASSQSGGAKNIQYF. The CDR3 coding sequence is TGTGCCAGCAGCCAATCGGGGGGGGCCAAAAACATTCAGTACTTC.

The chain links TRBV5-1 to TRBJ2-7; possibly TRBD1 for D (6 bases). CDR1 and CDR2 from the germline V gene are SGHRS and YFSETQ. Deletions cut 0 bases from V and 1 base from J, with 14 bases between. CDR3 length: 16 amino acids. In DNA, the CDR3 is TGCGCCAGCAGCTTGGGGCCCGACAGGTTGTCCTACGAGCAGTACTTC. Encoded protein: CASSLGPDRLSYEQYF. Combining the CDR3 with reference TRBV5-1 and TRBJ2-7 gives the whole variable domain KAGVTQTPRYLIKTRGQQVTLSCSPISGHRSVSWYQQTPGQGLQFLFEYFSETQRNKGNFPGRFSGRQFSNSRSEMNVSTLELGDSALYLCASSLGPDRLSYEQYFGPGTRLTVT.

V gene TRBV20-1 combines with J gene TRBJ1-1, with unresolved D. The germline CDR1 and CDR2 sequences are DFQATT and SNEGSKA (reference sequence). V gave up 6 bases and J gave up 4 bases, with 18 bases separating them. CDR3 length: 14 amino acids. The CDR3 nucleotides read TGCAGTGCCGGAGCGGGGTGGGTGACCACTGAAGCTTTCTTT. It is translated as CSAGAGWVTTEAFF.

This clonotype was seen repeatedly, ten times or more. The rearrangement uses TRBV29-1 and TRBJ1-2; D not resolved. The CDR3 consists of 12 residues. V was cut by 7 bases and J by 2 bases, with 11 bases left in between. CDR1 and CDR2 from the germline V gene are SQVTM and ANQGSEA. The CDR3 region has the DNA TGCAGCGCCCTCGGGCCCAACTATGGCTACACCTTC. It codes for CSALGPNYGYTF.